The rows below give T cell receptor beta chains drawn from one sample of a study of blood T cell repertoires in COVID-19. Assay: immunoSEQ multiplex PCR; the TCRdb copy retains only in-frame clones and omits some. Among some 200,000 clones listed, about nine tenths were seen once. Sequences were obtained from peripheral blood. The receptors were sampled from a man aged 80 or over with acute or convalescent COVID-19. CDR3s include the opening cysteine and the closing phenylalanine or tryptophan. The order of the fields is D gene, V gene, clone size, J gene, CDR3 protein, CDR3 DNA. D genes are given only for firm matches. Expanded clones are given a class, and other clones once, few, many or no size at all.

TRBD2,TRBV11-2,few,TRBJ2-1,CASSLTSGSYNEQFF,TGTGCCAGCAGCCTAACTAGCGGTTCCTACAATGAGCAGTTCTTC
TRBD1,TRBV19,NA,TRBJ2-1,CASSRQGVGEFF,TGTGCCAGTAGTCGACAGGGGGTAGGAGAGTTCTTC
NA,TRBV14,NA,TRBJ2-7,CASSLRGGAYEQYF,TGTGCCAGCAGCCTCAGGGGTGGGGCCTACGAGCAGTACTTC
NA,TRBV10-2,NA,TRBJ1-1,CASSEYGGRTEAFF,TGCGCCAGCAGTGAATATGGCGGGCGCACTGAAGCTTTCTTT
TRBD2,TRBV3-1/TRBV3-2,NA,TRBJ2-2,CASSPGLAGATGELFF,TGTGCCAGCAGCCCTGGACTAGCGGGAGCCACCGGGGAGCTGTTTTTT
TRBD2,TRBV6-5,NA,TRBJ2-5,CASSYSSGGGKETQYF,TGTGCCAGCAGTTACTCCTCCGGGGGGGGTAAGGAGACCCAGTACTTC
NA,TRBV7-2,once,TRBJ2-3,CASRPLGTDTQYF,TGTGCCAGCAGACCTTTAGGCACAGATACGCAGTATTTT
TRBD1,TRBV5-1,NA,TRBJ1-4,CASSLGQGANTEKLFF,TGCGCCAGCAGCTTAGGACAGGGGGCGAATACGGAAAAACTGTTTTTT
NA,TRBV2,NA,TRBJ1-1,CASSPGTAEAFF,TGTGCCAGCAGCCCCGGAACAGCTGAAGCTTTCTTT
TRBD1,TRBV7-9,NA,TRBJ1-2,CASSPRQGYYGYTF,TGTGCCAGCAGCCCCCGACAGGGCTACTATGGCTACACCTTC
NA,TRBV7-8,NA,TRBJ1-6,CASSPGVRTVNSPLHF,TGTGCCAGCAGCCCGGGTGTACGGACAGTGAATTCACCCCTCCACTTT
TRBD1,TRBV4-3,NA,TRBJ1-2,CASSQGQGSYGYTF,TGCGCCAGCAGCCAAGGACAGGGGAGCTATGGCTACACCTTC